This TCR beta chain was recorded in a study of blood T cell repertoires in COVID-19. About the study: Collection of acute and convalescent COVID-19 samples took place in the United States, Italy and Spain. In each case, the material was cDNA or gDNA derived from T cells, B-cell-depleted T cells, or PBMCs.

CDR1 and CDR2 from the germline V gene are SGHAT and FQNNGV. Unmatched junction bases numbered 11, after V lost 2 bases and J lost 8 bases. The CDR3 has 16 residues. Enrollment of patients from Seattle took place during active infection, with longitudinal follow-up. Source study methods: It was from reference gene primer amplification that nucleated cell counts were estimated. Sequencing used immunoSEQ multiplex PCR; TCRdb keeps in-frame clones, though not all of them. For V, J and clone size, that table is used; D and trimming come from the DNA. Of about 150,000 clones listed, approximately 85% are singletons.

The source material was peripheral blood. This TCR was sampled from a man aged 55 to 69 with COVID-19, enrolled during active disease. J is TRBJ2-1 and V is TRBV11-2; 8 nucleotides line up with TRBD2. CDR3 amino acids: CASSLFGTSGGDEQFF. Written as DNA, the CDR3 is TGTGCCAGCAGCTTATTCGGTACTAGCGGTGGCGATGAGCAGTTCTTC. Drawing the rest from reference TRBV11-2 and TRBJ2-1, the complete variable domain is EAGVAQSPRYKIIEKRQSVAFWCNPISGHATLYWYQQILGQGPKLLIQFQNNGVVDDSQLPKDRFSAERLKGVDSTLKIQPAKLEDSAVYLCASSLFGTSGGDEQFFGPGTRLTVL.